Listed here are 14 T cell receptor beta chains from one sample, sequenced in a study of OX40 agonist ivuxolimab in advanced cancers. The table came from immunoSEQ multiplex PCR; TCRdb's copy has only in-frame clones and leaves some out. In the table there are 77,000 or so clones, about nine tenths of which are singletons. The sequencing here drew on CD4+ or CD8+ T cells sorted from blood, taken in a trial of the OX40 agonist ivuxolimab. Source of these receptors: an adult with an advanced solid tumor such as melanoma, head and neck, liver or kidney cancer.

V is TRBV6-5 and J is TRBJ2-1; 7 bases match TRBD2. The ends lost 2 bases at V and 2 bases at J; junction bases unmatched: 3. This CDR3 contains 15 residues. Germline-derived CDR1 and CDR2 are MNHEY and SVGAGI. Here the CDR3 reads CASSYLAGAYNEQFF. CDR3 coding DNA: TGTGCCAGCAGTTACCTGGCGGGGGCCTACAATGAGCAGTTCTTC.

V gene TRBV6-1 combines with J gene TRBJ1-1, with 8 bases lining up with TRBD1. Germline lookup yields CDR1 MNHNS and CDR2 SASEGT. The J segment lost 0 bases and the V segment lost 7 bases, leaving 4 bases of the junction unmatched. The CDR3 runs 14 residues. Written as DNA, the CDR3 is TGTGCCAGCACTCAGGGACAGGTGAACACTGAAGCTTTCTTT. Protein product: CASTQGQVNTEAFF.

CDR3 sequence reads: CAISETTETQYF. CDR3 sequence (DNA): TGTGCCATCAGTGAGACGACAGAGACCCAGTACTTC. The chain has TRBV10-3 and TRBJ2-5; D gene uncertain. The CDR3 is 12 amino acids. V dropped 2 bases and J dropped 4 bases, with 5 bases sitting between them. Germline CDR1 ENHRY, CDR2 SYGVKD.

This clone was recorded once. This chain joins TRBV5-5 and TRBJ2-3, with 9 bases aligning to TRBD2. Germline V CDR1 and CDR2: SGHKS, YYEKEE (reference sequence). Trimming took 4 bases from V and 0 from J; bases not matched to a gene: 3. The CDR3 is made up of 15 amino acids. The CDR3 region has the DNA TGTGCCAGCAGCGTAGCGGGGGTAAGCACAGATACGCAGTATTTT. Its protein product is CASSVAGVSTDTQYF.

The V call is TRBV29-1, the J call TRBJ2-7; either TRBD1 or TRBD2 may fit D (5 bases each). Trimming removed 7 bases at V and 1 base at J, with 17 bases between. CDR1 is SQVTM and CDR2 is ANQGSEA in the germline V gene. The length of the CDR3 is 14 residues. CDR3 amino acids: CSARYEGPSYEQYF. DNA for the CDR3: TGCAGCGCAAGATATGAGGGACCTTCCTACGAGCAGTACTTC.

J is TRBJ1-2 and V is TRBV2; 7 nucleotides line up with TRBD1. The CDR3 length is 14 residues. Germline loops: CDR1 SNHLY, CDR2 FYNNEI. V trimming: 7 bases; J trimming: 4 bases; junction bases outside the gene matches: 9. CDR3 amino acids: CASTQEGTVYGYTF. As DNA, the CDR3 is TGTGCCAGCACCCAGGAGGGGACAGTCTATGGCTACACCTTC.

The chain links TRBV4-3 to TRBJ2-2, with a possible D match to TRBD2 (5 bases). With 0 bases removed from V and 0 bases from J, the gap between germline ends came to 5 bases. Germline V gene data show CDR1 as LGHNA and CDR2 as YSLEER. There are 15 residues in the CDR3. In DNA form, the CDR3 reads TGCGCCAGCAGCCAAGACGGGGCGAACACCGGGGAGCTGTTTTTT. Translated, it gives CASSQDGANTGELFF.

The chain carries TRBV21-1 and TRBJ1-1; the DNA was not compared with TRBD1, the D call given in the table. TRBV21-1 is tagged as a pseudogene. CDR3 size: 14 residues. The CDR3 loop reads CASSPQDRGAEAFF. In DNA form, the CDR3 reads TGTGCCAGCAGCCCCCAGGACAGGGGAGCTGAAGCTTTCTTT.

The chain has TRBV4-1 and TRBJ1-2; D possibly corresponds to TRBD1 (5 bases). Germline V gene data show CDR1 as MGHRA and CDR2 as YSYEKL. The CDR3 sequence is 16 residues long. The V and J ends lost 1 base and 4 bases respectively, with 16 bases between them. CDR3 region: CASSQGWGEGAYGYTF. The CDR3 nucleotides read TGCGCCAGCAGCCAAGGTTGGGGGGAAGGGGCCTATGGCTACACCTTC.

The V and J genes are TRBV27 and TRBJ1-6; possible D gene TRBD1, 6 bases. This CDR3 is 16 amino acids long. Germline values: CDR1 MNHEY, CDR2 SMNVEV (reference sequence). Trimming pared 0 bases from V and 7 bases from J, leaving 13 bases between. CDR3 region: CASSLSRGGGNSPLHF. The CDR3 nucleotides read TGTGCCAGCAGTTTATCCCGAGGGGGGGGAAATTCACCCCTCCACTTT.

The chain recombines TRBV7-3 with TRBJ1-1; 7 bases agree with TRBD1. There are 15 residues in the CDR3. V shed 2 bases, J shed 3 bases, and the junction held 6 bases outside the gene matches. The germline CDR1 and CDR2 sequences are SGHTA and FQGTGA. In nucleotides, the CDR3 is TGTGCCAGCAGCTTACTGGCCAGGGGGTACACTGAAGCTTTCTTT. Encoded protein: CASSLLARGYTEAFF.

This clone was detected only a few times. The CDR3 sequence is CASSLHGGVLTGANVLTF. The CDR3 nucleotides read TGCGCCAGCAGCTTGCATGGAGGGGTTCTGACTGGGGCCAACGTCCTGACTTTC. This chain connects TRBV5-1 to TRBJ2-6; D may be TRBD2 (6 bases). Between the trimmed V and J ends, which lost 1 base and 2 bases, there was a span of 16 bases. The CDR3 length is 18 residues. From germline, CDR1 is SGHRS and CDR2 YFSETQ.

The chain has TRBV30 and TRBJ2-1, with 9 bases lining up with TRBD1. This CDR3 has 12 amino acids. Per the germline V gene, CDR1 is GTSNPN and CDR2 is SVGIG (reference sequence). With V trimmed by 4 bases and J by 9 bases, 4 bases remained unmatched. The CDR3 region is CAWTRQGGEQFF. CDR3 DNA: TGTGCCTGGACCCGACAGGGGGGTGAGCAGTTCTTC. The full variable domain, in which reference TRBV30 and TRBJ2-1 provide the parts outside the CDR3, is SQTIHQWPATLVQPVGSPLSLECTVEGTSNPNLYWYRQAAGRGLQLLFYSVGIGQISSEVPQNLSASRPQDRQFILSSKKLLLSDSGFYLCAWTRQGGEQFFGPGTRLTVL.

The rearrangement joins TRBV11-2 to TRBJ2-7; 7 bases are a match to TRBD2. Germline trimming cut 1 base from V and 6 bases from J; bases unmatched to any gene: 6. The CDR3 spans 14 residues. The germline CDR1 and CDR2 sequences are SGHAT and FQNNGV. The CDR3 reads CASSLVPTSAEQYF. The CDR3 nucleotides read TGTGCCAGCAGCTTAGTCCCCACTAGCGCCGAGCAGTACTTC.